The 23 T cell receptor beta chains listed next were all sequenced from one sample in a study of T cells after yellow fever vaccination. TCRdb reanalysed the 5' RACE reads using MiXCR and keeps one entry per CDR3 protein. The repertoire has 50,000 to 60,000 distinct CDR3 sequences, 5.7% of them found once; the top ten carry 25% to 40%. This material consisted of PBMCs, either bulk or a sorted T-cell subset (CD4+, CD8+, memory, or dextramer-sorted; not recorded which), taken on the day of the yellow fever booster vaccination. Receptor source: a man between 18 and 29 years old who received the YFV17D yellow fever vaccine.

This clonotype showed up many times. The CDR3 DNA sequence: TGTGCCAGCAGCTGGACAGGGGGAGATTATGGCTACACCTTC. Its protein is CASSWTGGDYGYTF. This chain connects TRBV5-5 to TRBJ1-2; 10 bases fit TRBD1. Unmatched junction bases numbered 4, after V lost 3 bases and J lost 5 bases. Germline-derived CDR1 and CDR2 are SGHKS and YYEKEE (reference sequence). The CDR3 has 14 residues.

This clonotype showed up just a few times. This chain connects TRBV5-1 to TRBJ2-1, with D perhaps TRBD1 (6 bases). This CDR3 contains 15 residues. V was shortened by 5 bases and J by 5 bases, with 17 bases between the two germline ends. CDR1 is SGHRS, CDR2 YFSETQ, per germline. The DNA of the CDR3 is TGCGCCAGCAGTTTACAGGGATTCCTGAACAATGAGCAGTTCTTC. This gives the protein CASSLQGFLNNEQFF.

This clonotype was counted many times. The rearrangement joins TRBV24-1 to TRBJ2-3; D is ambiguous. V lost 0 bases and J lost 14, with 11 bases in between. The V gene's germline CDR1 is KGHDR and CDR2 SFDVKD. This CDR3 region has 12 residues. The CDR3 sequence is CATSDLGRSGYF. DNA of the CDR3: TGTGCCACCAGTGATTTGGGCAGGTCCGGGTATTTT.

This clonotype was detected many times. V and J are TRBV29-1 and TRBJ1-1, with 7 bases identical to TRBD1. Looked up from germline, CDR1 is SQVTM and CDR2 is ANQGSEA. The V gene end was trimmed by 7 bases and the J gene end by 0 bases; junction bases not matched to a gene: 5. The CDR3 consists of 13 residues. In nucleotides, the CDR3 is TGCAGCGCACCACAGGGGATGAACACTGAAGCTTTCTTT. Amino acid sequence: CSAPQGMNTEAFF.

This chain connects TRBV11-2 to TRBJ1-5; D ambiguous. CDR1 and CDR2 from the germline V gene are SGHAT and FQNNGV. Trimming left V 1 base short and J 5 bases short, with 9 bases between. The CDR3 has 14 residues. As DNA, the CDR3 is TGTGCCAGCAGCTTAGCGGGTTCTTATCAGCCCCAGCATTTT. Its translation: CASSLAGSYQPQHF. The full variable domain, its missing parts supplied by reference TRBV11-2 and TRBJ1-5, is EAGVAQSPRYKIIEKRQSVAFWCNPISGHATLYWYQQILGQGPKLLIQFQNNGVVDDSQLPKDRFSAERLKGVDSTLKIQPAKLEDSAVYLCASSLAGSYQPQHFGDGTRLSIL.

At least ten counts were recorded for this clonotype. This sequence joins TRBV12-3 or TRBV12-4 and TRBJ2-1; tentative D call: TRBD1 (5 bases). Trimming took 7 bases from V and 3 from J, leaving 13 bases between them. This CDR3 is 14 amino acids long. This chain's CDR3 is CASTETRGYNEQFF. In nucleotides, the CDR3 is TGTGCCAGCACCGAGACAAGGGGCTACAATGAGCAGTTCTTC.

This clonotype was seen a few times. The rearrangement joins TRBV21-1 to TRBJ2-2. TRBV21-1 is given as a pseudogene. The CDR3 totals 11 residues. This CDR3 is CASSPPGGLFF. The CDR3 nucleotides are TGTGCCAGCAGCCCGCCGGGGGGGCTGTTTTTT.

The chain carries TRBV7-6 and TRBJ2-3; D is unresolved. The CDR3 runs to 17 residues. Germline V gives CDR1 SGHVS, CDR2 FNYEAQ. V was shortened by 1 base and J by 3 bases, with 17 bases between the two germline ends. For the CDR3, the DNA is TGTGCCAGCAGCTTAGGCCCTTTCTTAGGCCCGACAGATACGCAGTATTTT. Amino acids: CASSLGPFLGPTDTQYF.

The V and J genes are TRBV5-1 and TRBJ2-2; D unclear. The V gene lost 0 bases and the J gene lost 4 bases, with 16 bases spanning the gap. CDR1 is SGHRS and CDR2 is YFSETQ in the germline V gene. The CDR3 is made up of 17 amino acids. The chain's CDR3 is CASSLAAAGASTGELFF. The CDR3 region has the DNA TGCGCCAGCAGCTTGGCCGCTGCCGGTGCTAGCACCGGGGAGCTGTTTTTT.

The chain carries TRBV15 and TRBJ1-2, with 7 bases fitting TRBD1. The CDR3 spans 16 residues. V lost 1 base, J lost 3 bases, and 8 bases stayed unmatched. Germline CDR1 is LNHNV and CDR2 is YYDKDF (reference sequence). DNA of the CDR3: TGTGCCACCAGCAGAGCTACGGGACAGCAACACTATGGCTACACCTTC. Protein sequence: CATSRATGQQHYGYTF.

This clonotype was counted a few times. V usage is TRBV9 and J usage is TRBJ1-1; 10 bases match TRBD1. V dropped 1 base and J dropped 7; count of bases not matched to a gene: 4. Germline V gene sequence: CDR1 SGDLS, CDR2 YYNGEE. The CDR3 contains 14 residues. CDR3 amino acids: CASSVRQGADEAFF. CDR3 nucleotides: TGTGCCAGCAGCGTAAGACAGGGGGCTGATGAAGCTTTCTTT.

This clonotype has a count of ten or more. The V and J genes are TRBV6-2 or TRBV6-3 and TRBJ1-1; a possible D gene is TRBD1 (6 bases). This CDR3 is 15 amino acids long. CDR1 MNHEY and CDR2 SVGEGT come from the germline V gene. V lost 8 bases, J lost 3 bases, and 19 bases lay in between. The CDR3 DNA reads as TGTGCCAGCCAAGGGGACAAGACATATTACACTGAAGCTTTCTTT. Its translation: CASQGDKTYYTEAFF.

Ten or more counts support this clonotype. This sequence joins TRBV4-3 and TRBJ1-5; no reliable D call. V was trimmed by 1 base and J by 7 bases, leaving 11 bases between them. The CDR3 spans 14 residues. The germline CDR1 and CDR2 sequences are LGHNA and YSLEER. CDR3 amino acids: CASSQARVGQPQHF. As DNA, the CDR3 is TGCGCCAGCAGCCAAGCGAGGGTCGGGCAGCCCCAGCATTTT.

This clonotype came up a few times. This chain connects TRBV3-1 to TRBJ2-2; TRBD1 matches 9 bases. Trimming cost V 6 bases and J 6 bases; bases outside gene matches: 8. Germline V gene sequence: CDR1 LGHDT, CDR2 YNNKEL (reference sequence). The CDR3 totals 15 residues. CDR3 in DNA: TGTGCCAGCAGAAGTACGGGACAGGGCGCCGGGGAGCTGTTTTTT. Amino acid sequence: CASRSTGQGAGELFF.

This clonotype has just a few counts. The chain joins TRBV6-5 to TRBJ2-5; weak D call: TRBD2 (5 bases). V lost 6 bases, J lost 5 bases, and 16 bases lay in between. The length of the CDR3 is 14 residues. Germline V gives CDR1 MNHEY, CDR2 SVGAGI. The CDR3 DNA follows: TGTGCCAGCAGCGCGGTCGAGGGCCCGGAGACCCAGTACTTC. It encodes CASSAVEGPETQYF.

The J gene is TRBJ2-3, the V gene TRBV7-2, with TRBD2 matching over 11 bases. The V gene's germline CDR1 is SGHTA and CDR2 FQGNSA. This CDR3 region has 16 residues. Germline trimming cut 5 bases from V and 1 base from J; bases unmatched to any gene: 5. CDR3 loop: CASSRQLAGGTDTQYF. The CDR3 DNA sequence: TGTGCCAGCAGCCGCCAACTAGCGGGGGGCACAGATACGCAGTATTTT.

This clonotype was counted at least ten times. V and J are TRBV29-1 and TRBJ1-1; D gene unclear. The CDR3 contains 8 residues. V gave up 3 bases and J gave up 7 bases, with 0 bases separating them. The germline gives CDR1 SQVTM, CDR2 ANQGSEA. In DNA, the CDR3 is TGCAGCGTTGATGAAGCTTTCTTT. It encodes CSVDEAFF.

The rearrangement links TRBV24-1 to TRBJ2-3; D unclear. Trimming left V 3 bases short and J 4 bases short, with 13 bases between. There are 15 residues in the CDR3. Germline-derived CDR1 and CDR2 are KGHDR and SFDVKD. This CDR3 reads CATSDPLVGPDTQYF. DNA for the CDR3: TGTGCCACCAGTGATCCGCTCGTCGGCCCAGATACGCAGTATTTT.

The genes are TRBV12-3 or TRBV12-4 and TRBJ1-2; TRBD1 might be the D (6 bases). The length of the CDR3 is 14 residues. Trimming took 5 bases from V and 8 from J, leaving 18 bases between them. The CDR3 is CASSAQTGTGGYTF. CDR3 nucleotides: TGTGCCAGCAGTGCACAAACAGGGACTGGCGGCTACACCTTC.

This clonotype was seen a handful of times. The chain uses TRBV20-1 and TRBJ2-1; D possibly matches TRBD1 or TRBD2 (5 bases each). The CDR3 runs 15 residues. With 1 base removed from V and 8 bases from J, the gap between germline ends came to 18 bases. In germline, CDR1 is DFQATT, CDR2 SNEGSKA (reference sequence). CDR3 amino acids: CSARVLGTNRYEQFF. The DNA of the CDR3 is TGCAGTGCTAGAGTTCTCGGGACGAACCGTTATGAGCAGTTCTTC.

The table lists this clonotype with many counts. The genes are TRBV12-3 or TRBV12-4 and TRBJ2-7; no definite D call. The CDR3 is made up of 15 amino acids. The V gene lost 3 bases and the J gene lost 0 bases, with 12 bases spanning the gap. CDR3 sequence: CASSLSAASSYEQYF. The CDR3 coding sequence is TGTGCCAGCAGTTTGAGTGCGGCGAGCTCCTACGAGCAGTACTTC.

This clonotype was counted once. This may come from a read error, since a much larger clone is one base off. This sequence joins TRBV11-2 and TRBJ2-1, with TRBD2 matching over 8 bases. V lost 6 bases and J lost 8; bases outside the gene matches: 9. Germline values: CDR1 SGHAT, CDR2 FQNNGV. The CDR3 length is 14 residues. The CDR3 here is CASRETGGRDEQFF. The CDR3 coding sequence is TGTGCCAGCAGAGAGACGGGAGGGAGGGATGAGCAGTTCTTC.

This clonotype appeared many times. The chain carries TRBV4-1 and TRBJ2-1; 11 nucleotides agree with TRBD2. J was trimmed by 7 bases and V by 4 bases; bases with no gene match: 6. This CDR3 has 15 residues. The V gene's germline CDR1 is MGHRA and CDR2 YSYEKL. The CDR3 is CASSPVAGGPNEQFF. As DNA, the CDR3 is TGCGCCAGCAGCCCGGTAGCGGGGGGGCCGAATGAGCAGTTCTTC.